This T cell receptor (beta chain) was profiled in a study of blood T cell repertoires in COVID-19. Study-level information: The samples span acute and convalescent COVID-19 from the United States, Italy and Spain. T cells, B-cell-depleted T cells, or PBMCs provided the cDNA or gDNA that served as material.

Original handling: Amplification with reference gene primers provided the estimates of nucleated cell counts. Libraries were prepared by immunoSEQ multiplex PCR; TCRdb keeps only in-frame clonotypes and omits some of them. V, J and clone size are those of that table, while D and trimming were read from the DNA. The profile shows 55,000 to 80,000 clones, approximately 90% of them singletons. The specimen was peripheral blood. The clonotype was recovered from a man over 45 with acute or convalescent COVID-19.

The CDR3 DNA sequence: TGCGCCAGCAGCTTGACGACAGGGGATTCACCCCTCCACTTT. This gives the protein CASSLTTGDSPLHF. V usage is TRBV5-1 and J usage is TRBJ1-6; the match to TRBD1 covers 8 bases. The germline CDR1 and CDR2 sequences are SGHRS and YFSETQ. The CDR3 length is 14 residues. The junction had 2 bases not matched to a gene; V was cut back by 1 base and J by 8 bases.